What follows are 30 T cell receptor beta chains derived from one specimen sequenced in a study of early T cells in non-severe SARS-CoV-2 infection. TCRdb reanalysed the 5' RACE reads using MiXCR and keeps one entry per CDR3 protein. This sample carries about 90,000 distinct CDR3 sequences, around 14% of them seen once, and the ten largest clones take roughly 6.4%. The source material was whole blood. The receptors originated from an adult who was a healthcare worker with PCR-confirmed SARS-CoV-2 infection or an uninfected control (not recorded which).

The J gene is TRBJ2-7, the V gene TRBV3-1; 8 nucleotides line up with TRBD2. With V trimmed by 2 bases and J by 3 bases, 6 bases remained unmatched. Germline assignment: CDR1 LGHDT and CDR2 YNNKEL (reference sequence). The CDR3 length is 15 residues. The CDR3 is CASSQLTSGFYEQYF. CDR3 nucleotides: TGTGCCAGCAGCCAATTAACTAGCGGATTCTACGAGCAGTACTTC.

The V and J genes are TRBV28 and TRBJ2-5, with 8 bases aligning to TRBD1. Germline assignment: CDR1 MDHEN and CDR2 SYDVKM. The length of the CDR3 is 15 residues. V was pared by 4 bases and J by 1 base, with 5 bases of the junction left unmatched. The CDR3 DNA reads as TGTGCCAGCAGTTCCAATACAGGGGGCCAAGAGACCCAGTACTTC. As protein: CASSSNTGGQETQYF.

The chain joins TRBV20-1 to TRBJ2-7, with 8 bases lining up with TRBD2. The CDR3 covers 14 residues. Per germline, CDR1 DFQATT and CDR2 SNEGSKA (reference sequence). V dropped 5 bases and J dropped 7; count of bases not matched to a gene: 13. The CDR3 coding sequence is TGCAGTGCTCGCAGCCGGGGGGGGCCGTTAGAGCAGTACTTC. It codes for CSARSRGGPLEQYF.

The table lists this clonotype with many counts. V and J are TRBV4-1 and TRBJ2-7; a possible D gene is TRBD1 (5 bases). Trimming pared 4 bases from V and 2 bases from J, leaving 15 bases between. The germline CDR1 and CDR2 sequences are MGHRA and YSYEKL. The CDR3 length is 15 residues. The CDR3, as DNA: TGCGCCAGCAGCCGCGATTTGGGGCCCGCCTACGAGCAGTACTTC. Its protein is CASSRDLGPAYEQYF.

In its sample, this clonotype was seen many times. The chain uses TRBV4-1 and TRBJ2-2; D is unresolved. The CDR3 extends over 19 amino acids. Trimming took off 0 bases at V and 1 base at J, with 18 bases between the two ends. Germline CDR1 and CDR2: MGHRA and YSYEKL. CDR3 residues: CASSQETRDALLNTGELFF. The CDR3 DNA reads as TGCGCCAGCAGCCAAGAAACCCGTGACGCCCTACTGAACACCGGGGAGCTGTTTTTT.

This chain uses TRBV9 with TRBJ2-7; 10 bases fit TRBD2. Germline values: CDR1 SGDLS, CDR2 YYNGEE. The ends lost 0 bases at V and 5 bases at J; junction bases unmatched: 8. The CDR3 covers 16 residues. The CDR3 DNA is TGTGCCAGCAGCGTAGCTACTAGCGGGACACAACACGAGCAGTACTTC. Translation gives CASSVATSGTQHEQYF.

The chain recombines TRBV12-3 or TRBV12-4 with TRBJ2-1, with 9 bases identical to TRBD2. V shed 7 bases, J shed 7 bases, and the junction held 8 bases outside the gene matches. This CDR3 has 14 amino acids. The CDR3 bases are TGTGCCAGCATCGAAGCGGGAGGTCTTAATGAGCAGTTCTTC. Translation: CASIEAGGLNEQFF.

The chain has TRBV7-9 and TRBJ2-7; 9 bases align to TRBD1. V was clipped by 5 bases and J by 5 bases; unmatched bases: 7. The CDR3 runs 14 residues. The germline gives CDR1 SEHNR, CDR2 FQNEAQ (reference sequence). The CDR3 loop is CASSGEDRGNEQYF. The CDR3 DNA sequence: TGTGCCAGCAGCGGGGAGGACAGGGGCAACGAGCAGTACTTC.

This sequence joins TRBV29-1 and TRBJ2-7; D is unresolved. Germline CDR1 reads SQVTM; CDR2 reads ANQGSEA. The CDR3 covers 13 residues. The V end was cut by 1 base, the J end by 4 bases, with 11 bases between. The CDR3: CSVEAGSRYEQYF. The DNA for the CDR3 is TGCAGCGTTGAAGCCGGGTCTAGATACGAGCAGTACTTC.

This clonotype was counted a few times. V is TRBV7-9 and J is TRBJ2-1; tentative D call: TRBD2 (5 bases). V was pared by 0 bases and J by 0 bases, with 12 bases between. The CDR3 sequence is 17 residues long. The germline gives CDR1 SEHNR, CDR2 FQNEAQ (reference sequence). The CDR3 DNA reads as TGTGCCAGCAGCTTAGCGTTAGGTGGGAGCTCCTACAATGAGCAGTTCTTC. It encodes CASSLALGGSSYNEQFF. Full variable domain (remainder filled in from reference TRBV7-9 and TRBJ2-1): DTGVSQNPRHKITKRGQNVTFRCDPISEHNRLYWYRQTLGQGPEFLTYFQNEAQLEKSRLLSDRFSAERPKGSFSTLEIQRTEQGDSAMYLCASSLALGGSSYNEQFFGPGTRLTVL.

At least ten counts were recorded for this clonotype. The gene calls are TRBV7-2 and TRBJ2-1; weak D call: TRBD2 (5 bases). The CDR3 has 15 residues. Trimming pared 2 bases from V and 1 base from J, leaving 9 bases between. CDR1 is SGHTA and CDR2 is FQGNSA in the germline V gene. The DNA for the CDR3 is TGTGCCAGCAGCTTAAGAGGCGGGTCCTACAATGAGCAGTTCTTC. This translates into CASSLRGGSYNEQFF.

In its sample, this clonotype was seen a few times. The V gene is TRBV12-3 or TRBV12-4, the J gene TRBJ2-1; 7 nucleotides match TRBD1. The CDR3 contains 15 residues. V lost 4 bases, J lost 3 bases, and 6 bases stayed unmatched. CDR3 coding DNA: TGTGCCAGCAGTTCCCTTCAGGGGGTCTACAATGAGCAGTTCTTC. It encodes CASSSLQGVYNEQFF.

This clonotype was recorded at least ten times. The chain has TRBV28 and TRBJ2-5; the match to TRBD2 covers 7 bases. CDR3 length: 14 residues. Trimming took 5 bases from V and 2 from J; bases not matched to a gene: 5. CDR1 and CDR2 from the germline V gene are MDHEN and SYDVKM. This CDR3 is CASSPPSGQETQYF. The CDR3 DNA reads TGTGCCAGCAGTCCGCCTAGCGGACAAGAGACCCAGTACTTC.

The CDR3 sequence is CASSLQDEKLFF. CDR3 bases: TGTGCCAGCAGCCTACAGGATGAAAAACTGTTTTTT. The rearrangement joins TRBV28 to TRBJ1-4, with D tentatively TRBD1 (5 bases). Germline V gene lookup returns CDR1 MDHEN and CDR2 SYDVKM. The CDR3 totals 12 residues. V lost 6 bases, J lost 6 bases, and 8 bases lay in between.

The rearrangement joins TRBV4-1 to TRBJ2-1; 12 bases agree with TRBD1. After removal of 6 bases from V and 6 bases from J, the junction contained 18 bases not matched to a gene. This CDR3 is 19 amino acids long. Germline CDR1 reads MGHRA; CDR2 reads YSYEKL. CDR3 coding DNA: TGCGCCAGCAGTCCTGGGACAGGGGGCGATCCCCGCTTCTCCAATGAGCAGTTCTTC. It encodes CASSPGTGGDPRFSNEQFF.

The table lists this clonotype with a few counts. V gene TRBV6-5 combines with J gene TRBJ1-1; D is possibly TRBD1 (5 bases). Germline loops: CDR1 MNHEY, CDR2 SVGAGI. V lost 2 bases and J lost 5, with 15 bases in between. The CDR3 spans 15 residues. DNA of the CDR3: TGTGCCAGCAGTTACGGGGGACCCGGGGAGACTGAAGCTTTCTTT. Protein: CASSYGGPGETEAFF.

As regards this clonotype: A read error is likely, as this CDR3 ends without the conserved phenylalanine or tryptophan. The CDR3 DNA sequence: TGCAGCGTTGAAGAAAGGCGGGGAAACACCATATATCTT. Translation gives CSVEERRGNTIYL. This sequence joins TRBV29-1 and TRBJ1-3, with D unclear. Germline V gene sequence: CDR1 SQVTM, CDR2 ANQGSEA. CDR3 length: 13 amino acids. Trimming removed 0 bases at V and 4 bases at J, with 7 bases between.

This clonotype was seen a few times. The chain combines TRBV19 with TRBJ2-7, with D perhaps given as TRBD1 or TRBD2 (6 bases each). This CDR3 contains 15 residues. Germline lookup yields CDR1 LNHDA and CDR2 SQIVND (reference sequence). V lost 5 bases, J lost 1 base, and 15 bases lay in between. DNA of the CDR3: TGTGCCAGTAGTTCGCCGGGGGCCATATCCTACGAGCAGTACTTC. This gives the protein CASSSPGAISYEQYF. Drawing the rest from reference TRBV19 and TRBJ2-7, the complete variable domain is DGGITQSPKYLFRKEGQNVTLSCEQNLNHDAMYWYRQDPGQGLRLIYYSQIVNDFQKGDIAEGYSVSREKKESFPLTVTSAQKNPTAFYLCASSSPGAISYEQYFGPGTRLTVT.

The chain recombines TRBV20-1 with TRBJ2-1; possible D gene TRBD2, 5 bases. CDR3 length: 15 residues. Germline CDR1 and CDR2: DFQATT and SNEGSKA (reference sequence). Trimming took 5 bases from V and 7 from J, leaving 21 bases between them. This CDR3 reads CSAFRDGVAKNEQFF. CDR3 DNA sequence: TGCAGTGCTTTCCGCGATGGAGTAGCGAAGAATGAGCAGTTCTTC.

The table lists this clonotype with many counts. This chain connects TRBV20-1 to TRBJ2-7; 11 nucleotides agree with TRBD2. This CDR3 contains 18 residues. The germline V gene has CDR1 DFQATT and CDR2 SNEGSKA (reference sequence). The V segment lost 4 bases and the J segment 3 bases; nucleotides outside the gene matches: 17. The CDR3 is CSATKGARLAGYNYEQYF. In nucleotides, the CDR3 is TGCAGTGCTACCAAAGGGGCCAGACTAGCGGGGTATAACTACGAGCAGTACTTC.

The genes are TRBV6-4 and TRBJ2-1; D unclear. Germline V gene sequence: CDR1 MRHNA, CDR2 SNTAGT. The CDR3 has 13 residues. V dropped 4 bases and J dropped 5 bases, with 9 bases sitting between them. The CDR3 DNA follows: TGTGCCAGCAGTGTGGGAATCCACAATGAGCAGTTCTTC. Translating gives CASSVGIHNEQFF.

This rearrangement joins TRBV6-5 to TRBJ2-7; D is uncertain. The CDR3 loop spans 14 amino acids. Germline CDR1 and CDR2: MNHEY and SVGAGI. Trimming left V 0 bases short and J 1 base short, with 7 bases between. This CDR3 is CASSYSTVSYEQYF. The CDR3 DNA is TGTGCCAGCAGTTACTCCACAGTTTCCTACGAGCAGTACTTC.

The sample holds many counts of this clonotype. The chain is built from TRBV28 and TRBJ2-7, with D perhaps matching TRBD2 (6 bases). The CDR3 has 11 residues. Germline lookup yields CDR1 MDHEN and CDR2 SYDVKM. Deletions cut 6 bases from V and 6 bases from J, with 9 bases between. CDR3 DNA: TGTGCCAGCAGCCTGGGAGGCGAGCAGTACTTC. It yields the protein CASSLGGEQYF.

V gene TRBV12-5 combines with J gene TRBJ1-6, with 7 positions matching TRBD1. The V segment lost 5 bases and the J segment 10 bases; nucleotides outside the gene matches: 8. Per the germline V gene, CDR1 is LGHNT and CDR2 is FRNRAP. This CDR3 comprises 14 residues. The CDR3, as DNA: TGTGCTAGTGGTGCCAGGGGGTTCGAGTCACCCCTCCACTTT. Its protein product is CASGARGFESPLHF.

The chain is built from TRBV6-1 and TRBJ2-7, with D possibly TRBD2 on 6 matching bases. The CDR3 is 15 residues long. V was shortened by 7 bases and J by 1 base, with 17 bases between the two germline ends. Germline V gene sequence: CDR1 MNHNS, CDR2 SASEGT. CDR3 DNA: TGTGCCAGCATCCCCCGAGCTAGCGCGTCCTACGAGCAGTACTTC. The encoded protein is CASIPRASASYEQYF.

CDR3 loop: CSADRMNTEAFF. The DNA of the CDR3 is TGCAGTGCCGACAGGATGAACACTGAAGCTTTCTTT. The chain couples TRBV20-1 to TRBJ1-1, with TRBD1 as a possible D gene (6 bases). With 6 bases removed from V and 0 bases from J, the gap between germline ends came to 8 bases. The CDR3 has 12 residues. Germline V gene lookup returns CDR1 DFQATT and CDR2 SNEGSKA (reference sequence).

The chain joins TRBV7-2 to TRBJ2-1; 7 nucleotides line up with TRBD1. This CDR3 has 15 amino acids. V shed 5 bases, J shed 4 bases, and the junction held 8 bases outside the gene matches. Germline V CDR1 and CDR2: SGHTA, FQGNSA. The CDR3 DNA sequence: TGTGCCAGCAGCCACCTGGACAGGAGGTACAATGAGCAGTTCTTC. Translated: CASSHLDRRYNEQFF.

This clonotype was counted between two and nine times. The chain combines TRBV9 with TRBJ1-1; perhaps TRBD1 as D (5 bases). Germline V CDR1 and CDR2: SGDLS, YYNGEE. The CDR3 is 18 residues long. Trimming removed 0 bases at V and 0 bases at J, with 18 bases between. The CDR3 bases are TGTGCCAGCAGCGTAGCTGTAGGGCGGGGACCTATGAACACTGAAGCTTTCTTT. Encoded protein: CASSVAVGRGPMNTEAFF. Combining the CDR3 with reference TRBV9 and TRBJ1-1 gives the whole variable domain DSGVTQTPKHLITATGQRVTLRCSPRSGDLSVYWYQQSLDQGLQFLIQYYNGEERAKGNILERFSAQQFPDLHSELNLSSLELGDSALYFCASSVAVGRGPMNTEAFFGQGTRLTVV.

The rearrangement links TRBV18 to TRBJ2-1, with 11 bases matching TRBD1. V shed 4 bases and J 9 bases; nucleotides not matched to a gene: 5. CDR1 is KGHSH and CDR2 is LQKENI in the germline V gene. The CDR3 extends over 14 amino acids. CDR3 bases: TGTGCCAGCTCACTCGGACAGGGGGCGGTTGAGCAGTTCTTC. Its translation is CASSLGQGAVEQFF.

Only a few counts were recorded for this clonotype. J is TRBJ1-3 and V is TRBV7-8; maybe TRBD1 (6 bases). V gave up 1 base and J gave up 3 bases, with 10 bases separating them. The length of the CDR3 is 15 residues. Looked up from germline, CDR1 is SGHVS and CDR2 is FQNEAQ. The CDR3 sequence is CASSLVGGFGNTIYF. DNA of the CDR3: TGTGCCAGCAGCTTAGTAGGGGGATTTGGAAACACCATATATTTT.